The entry below describes one T cell receptor (beta chain). Its antigen is not identified. The CDR3 totals 13 residues. Per germline, CDR1 GTSNPN and CDR2 SVGIG (reference sequence). With 3 bases clipped from V and 2 bases from J, the junction kept 3 bases outside the gene matches. The PCR had 60 Vbeta and 13 Jbeta primers. Per the study methods: An analysis performed later counted 75 million to 80 million unique TCR beta chains (roughly 11 million of them shared). Some clones are missing from TCRdb's copy, which holds only in-frame ones; the method was immunoSEQ multiplex PCR. The V and J calls and clone size were taken over from that table, and D and trimming were inferred from the DNA. The sample holds 100,000 to 120,000 clones, under 70% seen once. These data are taken from a study of cytomegalovirus exposure and HLA in healthy donors. For the study at large: From donors who were HLA-typed, an early data release held approximately 91 million unique TCRs. Study-wide results and caveats: TCR beta chains associated with HLA were, in a later analysis, more clonally expanded than equally common others. The authors later linked a missense DCLRE1C variant to TCR beta V- and J-gene trimming.

The chain links TRBV30 to TRBJ1-2, with 7 bases aligning to TRBD1. What was sequenced was PBMCs. This sequence was found in a man aged 18-30 years in good health and CMV-seropositive. CDR3 protein: CAWRRTGNYGYTF. In DNA form, the CDR3 reads TGTGCCTGGAGAAGGACAGGAAACTATGGCTACACCTTC. Complete variable domain (other parts from reference TRBV30 and TRBJ1-2): SQTIHQWPATLVQPVGSPLSLECTVEGTSNPNLYWYRQAAGRGLQLLFYSVGIGQISSEVPQNLSASRPQDRQFILSSKKLLLSDSGFYLCAWRRTGNYGYTFGSGTRLTVV.